One TCR beta chain is described in this entry. Original analysis: Amplification with reference gene primers provided the estimates of nucleated cell counts. Assay used: immunoSEQ multiplex PCR; TCRdb lists only in-frame clones, some missing. That table gives V, J and clone size, and the DNA gave D and trimming. Of around 130,000 clones listed, about 83% are singletons. Germline assignment: CDR1 LNHDA and CDR2 SQIVND (reference sequence). The length of the CDR3 is 14 residues. Trimming took 1 base from V and 8 from J; bases not matched to a gene: 4. This specimen belongs to a study of blood T cell repertoires in COVID-19. On the study more broadly: Samples of COVID-19 (acute and convalescent) were obtained from the United States, Italy and Spain. T cells, B-cell-depleted T cells, or PBMCs supplied cDNA or gDNA.

Sequences were obtained from peripheral blood. J is TRBJ2-1 and V is TRBV19; TRBD2 aligns across 8 bases. The origin of this receptor is a man aged 55 to 69 with acute or convalescent COVID-19. CDR3 region: CASSIAGGVYEQFF. The CDR3 DNA reads TGTGCCAGTAGTATAGCGGGAGGGGTCTATGAGCAGTTCTTC.